The 18 T cell receptor beta chains listed next were all sequenced from one sample in a study of human T cells and chemical hapten exposure. Time point in this sample: patch test 1, 2 weeks after DPC sensitization. As to treatment: therapeutic diphenylcyclopropenone sensitization with weekly scalp DPC. Each CDR3 protein is one row after TCRdb ran MiXCR on the RACE reads. The data contain some 350,000 distinct CDR3 sequences, around 7% of them seen just once; the ten biggest clones take up approximately 8%. Here the sequenced sample was whole blood, taken in connection with sensitization to the hapten diphenylcyclopropenone (DPC). Receptor source: a woman younger than 35 with alopecia areata. Some clones in this sample may be carry-over from other donors' samples.

The chain combines TRBV20-1 with TRBJ1-6; D possibly corresponds to TRBD1 (5 bases). Germline V CDR1 and CDR2: DFQATT, SNEGSKA (reference sequence). The CDR3 length is 15 residues. Deletions cut 2 bases from V and 5 bases from J, with 13 bases between. The CDR3 region is CSARSPGGNNSPLHF. The DNA for the CDR3 is TGCAGTGCTAGATCCCCGGGGGGAAATAATTCACCCCTCCACTTT.

This clonotype showed up many times. The genes are TRBV20-1 and TRBJ2-3; TRBD2 is a possible D gene (5 bases). The CDR3 totals 15 residues. Germline-derived CDR1 and CDR2 are DFQATT and SNEGSKA (reference sequence). The CDR3 loop reads CSSPGKRTSTDTQYF. The CDR3 nucleotides read TGCTCTAGCCCGGGGAAAAGGACGAGCACAGATACGCAGTATTTT.

This clonotype was found a few times. The rearrangement uses TRBV29-1 and TRBJ1-6; D call uncertain. The CDR3 sequence is 14 residues long. V was cut by 6 bases and J by 10 bases, with 19 bases left in between. Germline CDR1 and CDR2: SQVTM and ANQGSEA. The DNA for the CDR3 is TGCAGCGTCGGAGAGGGAGATTCGGGGTCACCCCTCCACTTT. Its translation is CSVGEGDSGSPLHF.

This clonotype turned up a few times. The chain combines TRBV3-1 with TRBJ2-1; 11 bases line up with TRBD2. V dropped 2 bases and J dropped 3; count of bases not matched to a gene: 6. CDR1 is LGHDT and CDR2 is YNNKEL in the germline V gene (reference sequence). The CDR3 runs to 17 residues. CDR3 in amino acids: CASSQSSGGANYNEQFF. As DNA, the CDR3 is TGTGCCAGCAGCCAAAGTAGCGGGGGGGCGAACTACAATGAGCAGTTCTTC.

This clonotype turned up a few times. The chain has TRBV6-2 or TRBV6-3 and TRBJ2-7; 8 positions match TRBD2. Per the germline V gene, CDR1 is MNHEY and CDR2 is SVGEGT. V shed 6 bases, J shed 6 bases, and the junction held 10 bases outside the gene matches. This CDR3 comprises 14 residues. The CDR3 bases are TGTGCCAGCAGCCAGACCGGGACTAGTGGCGAGCAGTACTTC. Amino acids: CASSQTGTSGEQYF.

This clonotype was counted a few times. V and J are TRBV6-2 or TRBV6-3 and TRBJ1-5; D may be TRBD1 (6 bases). Between the trimmed V and J ends, which lost 5 bases and 4 bases, there was a span of 15 bases. Germline V gene data show CDR1 as MNHEY and CDR2 as SVGEGT. The CDR3 length is 15 residues. DNA for the CDR3: TGTGCCAGCAGTCAGACAGGACCAACTAATCAGCCCCAGCATTTT. Protein: CASSQTGPTNQPQHF.

This clonotype was seen repeatedly, ten times or more. The CDR3 DNA is TGTGCCAGCAGAGTACTAACCTTGGGACTAGCGGGGGACGAGCAGTTCTTC. Its translation: CASRVLTLGLAGDEQFF. The V call is TRBV2, the J call TRBJ2-1, with TRBD2 matching 14 bases. The V gene's germline CDR1 is SNHLY and CDR2 FYNNEI. This CDR3 has 17 amino acids. V lost 6 bases to trimming and J lost 10 bases; unmatched junction nucleotides: 14.

This clonotype was detected ten times or more. This chain connects TRBV6-6 to TRBJ1-6; no clear D gene. The germline V and J ends were trimmed by 7 bases and 0 bases, with 13 bases remaining between them. The CDR3 is 16 residues long. Germline V gene lookup returns CDR1 MNHNY and CDR2 SVGAGI (reference sequence). Here the CDR3 DNA reads TGTGCCAGCATCGACCCCGGCCGCTCCTATAATTCACCCCTCCACTTT. It specifies CASIDPGRSYNSPLHF.

The chain combines TRBV27 with TRBJ1-1; the D gene is possibly TRBD1 (6 bases). This CDR3 is 15 amino acids long. CDR1 is MNHEY, CDR2 SMNVEV, per germline (reference sequence). The V end was cut by 0 bases, the J end by 6 bases, with 14 bases between. CDR3 sequence reads: CASSLSSDGGAEAFF. The CDR3 region has the DNA TGTGCCAGCAGTTTATCGTCTGACGGGGGCGCTGAAGCTTTCTTT.

This clonotype appeared many times. This chain joins TRBV29-1 and TRBJ2-1; 7 nucleotides line up with TRBD2. The V segment lost 0 bases and the J segment 9 bases; nucleotides outside the gene matches: 5. The CDR3 runs 13 residues. Germline V lookup: CDR1 SQVTM, CDR2 ANQGSEA. The CDR3 region has the DNA TGCAGCGTTGAAGAGGTGAGGGAGGGTGAGCAGTTCTTC. Amino acid sequence: CSVEEVREGEQFF.

J is TRBJ1-3 and V is TRBV12-3 or TRBV12-4, with 10 bases lining up with TRBD1. The CDR3 runs to 16 residues. V shed 7 bases, J shed 2 bases, and the junction held 8 bases outside the gene matches. CDR3 in amino acids: CASKLRQGAAGNTIYF. The DNA for the CDR3 is TGTGCCAGCAAACTTAGACAGGGGGCCGCTGGAAACACCATATATTTT.

The table lists this clonotype with many counts. V and J are TRBV6-5 and TRBJ2-7; 7 bases agree with TRBD1. This CDR3 is built from 13 residues. V gave up 8 bases and J gave up 5 bases; unmatched junction bases: 9. The germline CDR1 and CDR2 sequences are MNHEY and SVGAGI. CDR3 nucleotides: TGTGCCAGCTCCCGAGACAGGGCCCACGAGCAGTACTTC. It translates to CASSRDRAHEQYF.

The chain recombines TRBV7-3 with TRBJ2-5, with TRBD1 matching 7 bases. Germline V CDR1 and CDR2: SGHTA, FQGTGA. The CDR3 covers 14 residues. V shed 3 bases, J shed 4 bases, and the junction held 5 bases outside the gene matches. CDR3 DNA sequence: TGTGCCAGCAGCTTTGGAGCAGGGGGAGAGACCCAGTACTTC. It translates to CASSFGAGGETQYF.

This clonotype has only a few counts. The rearrangement joins TRBV5-8 to TRBJ2-7; the match to TRBD1 covers 9 bases. CDR1 is SGHTS and CDR2 is YDEGEE in the germline V gene. The CDR3 extends over 14 amino acids. Trimming cost V 5 bases and J 6 bases; bases outside gene matches: 9. In DNA, the CDR3 is TGTGCCAGCAGGCTCCGGGGGACAGGGCCCGAGCAGTACTTC. Translating it yields CASRLRGTGPEQYF.

This clonotype has a count of ten or more. V gene TRBV3-1 combines with J gene TRBJ2-6; D remains unclear. Trimming stripped 0 bases from V and 2 bases from J, with 8 bases between. Germline V gives CDR1 LGHDT, CDR2 YNNKEL (reference sequence). CDR3 size: 16 residues. The CDR3: CASSQDLFTGANVLTF. The CDR3 DNA reads as TGTGCCAGCAGCCAAGATCTCTTCACTGGGGCCAACGTCCTGACTTTC. Full variable domain (remainder filled in from reference TRBV3-1 and TRBJ2-6): DTAVSQTPKYLVTQMGNDKSIKCEQNLGHDTMYWYKQDSKKFLKIMFSYNNKELIINETVPNRFSPKSPDKAHLNLHINSLELGDSAVYFCASSQDLFTGANVLTFGAGSRLTVL.

The chain is built from TRBV6-1 and TRBJ2-7, with D tentatively TRBD2 (7 bases). V was trimmed by 2 bases and J by 6 bases, leaving 17 bases between them. Germline loops: CDR1 MNHNS, CDR2 SASEGT. The CDR3 is 15 amino acids. In nucleotides, the CDR3 is TGTGCCAGCAGTGAATATAGGGGGGGAGAGGGCGAGCAGTACTTC. Its translation is CASSEYRGGEGEQYF.

The CDR3 sequence is CASSQVSGSSTDTQYF. The CDR3 nucleotides read TGTGCCAGCAGCCAAGTATCAGGGTCTAGCACAGATACGCAGTATTTT. This chain joins TRBV14 and TRBJ2-3; D perhaps matches TRBD1 (5 bases). Trimming left V 1 base short and J 0 bases short, with 11 bases between. Germline V lookup: CDR1 SGHDN, CDR2 FVKESK. CDR3 size: 16 residues.

Note on this clonotype: A much bigger clone sits one base away, suggesting this may be a read error. The V gene is TRBV2, the J gene TRBJ2-6, with D tentatively TRBD1 (5 bases). CDR1 SNHLY and CDR2 FYNNEI come from the germline V gene. The CDR3 loop spans 17 amino acids. In nucleotides, the CDR3 is TGTGCCAGCAGTGAAGGGACACCAGACTCTAGGGCCAACGTCCTGACTTTC. Its protein product is CASSEGTPDSRANVLTF. The whole variable domain, filled in from reference TRBV2 and TRBJ2-6, reads EPEVTQTPSHQVTQMGQEVILRCVPISNHLYFYWYRQILGQKVEFLVSFYNNEISEKSEIFDDQFSVERPDGSNFTLKIRSTKLEDSAMYFCASSEGTPDSRANVLTFGAGSRLTVL.